This entry describes one T cell receptor (beta chain). The antigen is not known. The record originates from a study of CD4 T cells in relation to SARS-CoV-2 and coronaviruses. Study-wide context: No peptide or an HIV-1 Nef peptide pool served as negative control.

Unexposed donor CD4+ T cells date from about 2011-2018, before the COVID-19 pandemic. Isolation of CD4+ T cells took place after approximately 10 days in culture. The CDR3 has 15 residues. Per germline, CDR1 SGHVS and CDR2 FQNEAQ. V lost 6 bases and J lost 2; bases outside the gene matches: 7. The assay was immunoSEQ multiplex PCR, and TCRdb's table has in-frame clones only and misses some. The profile shows 25,000 to 30,000 clones, about 75% of them singletons. The TCR was taken from a human donor in good health. This chain links TRBV7-8 with TRBJ1-2; 9 bases fit TRBD1. Sequencing input: CD4+ T cells from PBMCs, cultured in vitro. Written as DNA, the CDR3 is TGTGCCAGCAGACGGGGGGGGACAGGGAACTATGGCTACACCTTC. It encodes CASRRGGTGNYGYTF. Variable domain in full (rest from reference TRBV7-8 and TRBJ1-2): GAGVSQSPRYKVAKRGQDVALRCDPISGHVSLFWYQQALGQGPEFLTYFQNEAQLDKSGLPSDRFFAERPEGSVSTLKIQRTQQEDSAVYLCASRRGGTGNYGYTFGSGTRLTVV.